Listed below are T cell receptor beta chains from one sample, sequenced in a study of OX40 agonist ivuxolimab in advanced cancers. Clones were read by immunoSEQ multiplex PCR, and TCRdb kept only the in-frame ones, dropping some. The sample shows 14,000 or so clones, approximately 94% of them seen only once. The sequencing used CD4+ or CD8+ T cells sorted from blood, collected in a trial of the OX40 agonist ivuxolimab. The receptors stem from an adult with an advanced solid tumor such as melanoma, head and neck, liver or kidney cancer. CDR3s include the opening cysteine and the closing phenylalanine or tryptophan. The D gene is left open where the match is weak. Size is stated for part of the rows, as once, few or many counts, or as a class when the clone is expanded.

v_gene	abundance	j_gene	d_gene	CDR3nt	CDR3aa
TRBV27	.	TRBJ1-2	TRBD1	TGTGCCAGCAGTTTATCCCAGGGGGGAGGCTACACCTTC	CASSLSQGGGYTF
TRBV16	.	TRBJ1-2	TRBD1	TGTGCCAGCAGCCCTTCGCGGACAGGGAAGAACTATGGCTACACCTTC	CASSPSRTGKNYGYTF
TRBV27	.	TRBJ2-5	TRBD1	TGTGCCAGCAACCATGGGACAGGCCAACAAGAGACCCAGTACTTC	CASNHGTGQQETQYF
TRBV19	.	TRBJ2-1	TRBD2	TGTGCCAGTAGTCTACTAGCGGGTGGGAATGAGCAGTTCTTC	CASSLLAGGNEQFF
TRBV4-1	.	TRBJ2-1	TRBD2	TGCGCCAGCAGCCAAGGCGCAGCGGGAGGGGATGAGCAGTTCTTC	CASSQGAAGGDEQFF
TRBV6-6	once	TRBJ2-1	TRBD1	TGTGCCAGCACTGTAGGGACAGGGGGCGATGAGCAGTTCTTC	CASTVGTGGDEQFF
TRBV7-2	.	TRBJ2-1	.	TGTGCCAGCAGCTTTTCAGTGGGGGACAATGAGCAGTTCTTC	CASSFSVGDNEQFF
TRBV4-1	once	TRBJ1-1	.	TGCGCCAGCAGCCAAGATGTGGGGGCCGCGACTGAAGCTTTCTTT	CASSQDVGAATEAFF
TRBV6-4	.	TRBJ1-5	.	TGTGCCAGCAGTGACGGAGGGAATCAGCCCCAGCATTTT	CASSDGGNQPQHF
TRBV5-6	.	TRBJ2-7	.	TGTGCCAGCAGCTTGGCCGCAGGGGTCGAGCAGTACTTC	CASSLAAGVEQYF
TRBV5-6	.	TRBJ2-5	.	TGTGCCAGCAGCTTGGGCCCACGGACGAGGGTACAGACCCATTACTTC	CASSLGPRTRVQTHYF
TRBV27	.	TRBJ1-4	.	TGTGCCAGCAGTCCACTACCCCCGCGGTCTAATGAAAAACTGTTTTTT	CASSPLPPRSNEKLFF
TRBV6-5	.	TRBJ2-3	TRBD2	TGTGCCAGCAGTTCATTAGCGGGAGGGGGAGATACGCAGTATTTT	CASSSLAGGGDTQYF
TRBV9	.	TRBJ2-7	.	TGTGCCAGCAGCGTAGTGGCGGACCCATGGAGGGAGCAGTACTTC	CASSVVADPWREQYF
TRBV25-1	.	TRBJ1-1	.	TGTGCCAGCACCCGCACGGGAGTCGCTTTCTTT	CASTRTGVAFF
TRBV10-2	.	TRBJ1-5	TRBD1	TGCGCCAGCACCAGGGACAGCGGTAGCAATCAGCCCCAGCATTTT	CASTRDSGSNQPQHF
TRBV5-5	.	TRBJ2-7	.	TGTGCCAGCAGCTTGGATCTAGGGGCAAGCTCCTACGAGCAGTACTTC	CASSLDLGASSYEQYF
TRBV5-1	once	TRBJ2-1	.	TGCGCCAGCAGACATGGGGCGGGCTCAAATGAGCAGTTCTTC	CASRHGAGSNEQFF
TRBV21-1	.	TRBJ2-7	.	TGTGCCAGCAGCAAAGCCGCAGGGTTAACCTACGAGCAGTACTTC	CASSKAAGLTYEQYF
TRBV7-3	.	TRBJ2-5	TRBD1	TGTGCCAGCAGCTTAATGGCCAGGGGGGAGACCCAGTACTTC	CASSLMARGETQYF
TRBV7-6	.	TRBJ2-1	.	TGTGCCAGCAGCTTAGGGATAGGGGATGAGCAGTTCTTC	CASSLGIGDEQFF
TRBV4-1	.	TRBJ2-7	TRBD2	TGCGCCAGCAGCCAAGGGGGGAGGGGCCCCTACGAGCAGTACTTC	CASSQGGRGPYEQYF
TRBV11-2	.	TRBJ1-1	.	TGTGCCAGCAGCTTAGTCGCGACGGGAACTGAAGCTTTCTTT	CASSLVATGTEAFF
TRBV15	.	TRBJ1-5	.	TGTGCCACCAGCAGAACTTCAAATACAGGGATCGGAAGTCAGCCCCAGCATTTT	CATSRTSNTGIGSQPQHF
TRBV4-1	.	TRBJ1-2	.	TGCGCCAGCAGCCACCCGGGGTCTAACTATGGCTACACCTTC	CASSHPGSNYGYTF
TRBV5-8	.	TRBJ1-1	TRBD1	TGTGCCAGCAGCTTGGGACAGGGTCTGAACACTGAAGCTTTCTTT	CASSLGQGLNTEAFF
TRBV7-9	.	TRBJ1-1	.	TGTGCCAGCAGCTTTGAGAGGGACACTGAAGCTTTCTTT	CASSFERDTEAFF